A selection of T cell receptor beta chains follows, all from one sample in a study of T cell responses to AZD1222 COVID-19 vaccine. Profiling relied on immunoSEQ multiplex PCR, and the TCRdb table lists in-frame clones only, not all of them. This sample has roughly 180,000 clones, with roughly nine tenths found just once. This sample comprised peripheral blood, obtained on day 0 of AZD1222 vaccination. Source of these receptors: an adult in good health. Both conserved end residues are part of each CDR3. Fields, in order: J gene, V gene, clone size, D gene, CDR3 DNA, CDR3 protein. The D gene is left open where the match is weak. Size values are once, few and many counts, or a class for expanded clones, and some rows have none.

J: TRBJ2-7; V: TRBV2; size: -; D: -; DNA: TGTGCCAGCAAGGACGTCCGCCAAATCTCCTACGAGCAGTACTTC; CDR3: CASKDVRQISYEQYF
J: TRBJ1-1; V: TRBV5-8; size: few; D: -; DNA: TGTGCCAGCAGCTATGGCCGTTTTGAAGCTTTCTTT; CDR3: CASSYGRFEAFF
J: TRBJ1-6; V: TRBV28; size: -; D: -; DNA: TGTGCCAGCACGAACTCCTATAATTCACCCCTCCACTTT; CDR3: CASTNSYNSPLHF
J: TRBJ1-1; V: TRBV10-2; size: -; D: TRBD1; DNA: TGCGCCAGCAGTGACTTCCTCCCTACAGGGGTGACTGAAGCTTTCTTT; CDR3: CASSDFLPTGVTEAFF
J: TRBJ2-2; V: TRBV7-7; size: -; D: -; DNA: TGTGCTAGCAGCTCCGGGGCCTCGGTCGACACCGGGGAGCTGTTTTTT; CDR3: CASSSGASVDTGELFF
J: TRBJ2-5; V: TRBV3-1/TRBV3-2; size: -; D: -; DNA: TGTGCCAGCAGCCAAGTGCGCCGGAACCAAGAGACCCAGTACTTC; CDR3: CASSQVRRNQETQYF
J: TRBJ2-7; V: TRBV13; size: -; D: -; DNA: TGTGCCAGCAGCTTAGGTTTCAGCTCCTACGAGCAGTACTTC; CDR3: CASSLGFSSYEQYF
J: TRBJ2-1; V: TRBV6-6; size: -; D: TRBD2; DNA: TGTGCCAGCAGTCCGGTACCAACCCCGGGACTAGCGGGAGGCAGTCGCAATGAGCAGTTCTTC; CDR3: CASSPVPTPGLAGGSRNEQFF
J: TRBJ2-2; V: TRBV9; size: -; D: -; DNA: TGTGCCAGCAGCCCCGATAGCGAAAACACCGGGGAGCTGTTTTTT; CDR3: CASSPDSENTGELFF
J: TRBJ2-2; V: TRBV4-3; size: once; D: TRBD2; DNA: TGCGCCAGCAGCACACTAGCGGGGGCCAACACCGGGGAGCTGTTTTTT; CDR3: CASSTLAGANTGELFF
J: TRBJ1-1; V: TRBV6-5; size: -; D: -; DNA: TGTGCCAGCAGTTACCGGGCAGGATTTACTGAAGCTTTCTTT; CDR3: CASSYRAGFTEAFF
J: TRBJ2-7; V: TRBV5-4; size: -; D: -; DNA: TGTGCCAGCAGCTTGGATGGCAGTATCTCCTACGAGCAGTACTTC; CDR3: CASSLDGSISYEQYF
J: TRBJ1-2; V: TRBV10-3; size: -; D: -; DNA: TGTGCCATCAGTGAGTCGATTCTGGGCACTAGTGGCTACACCTTC; CDR3: CAISESILGTSGYTF
J: TRBJ1-6; V: TRBV18; size: once; D: TRBD1; DNA: TGTGCCAGCTCACTGGGACAGGGGATAGATTCACCCCTCCACTTT; CDR3: CASSLGQGIDSPLHF
J: TRBJ1-1; V: TRBV29-1; size: -; D: -; DNA: TGCAGCGGTTCAGGGAGGATGAACACTGAAGCTTTCTTT; CDR3: CSGSGRMNTEAFF
J: TRBJ1-3; V: TRBV28; size: -; D: TRBD1; DNA: TGTGCCAGCAGTTTCAGGGACAGCTCTGGAAACACCATATATTTT; CDR3: CASSFRDSSGNTIYF
J: TRBJ1-6; V: TRBV5-6; size: once; D: TRBD1; DNA: TGTGCCAGCAGCCGGGACAGGTCTAATTCACCCCTCCACTTT; CDR3: CASSRDRSNSPLHF
J: TRBJ2-5; V: TRBV7-6; size: -; D: TRBD1; DNA: TGTGCCAGCAGCTCCTTCGGACAGGGAACCGGGACCCAGTACTTC; CDR3: CASSSFGQGTGTQYF
J: TRBJ2-7; V: TRBV10-3; size: -; D: -; DNA: TGTGCCATCAGTGGTTCGGGAGCTCACTACGAGCAGTACTTC; CDR3: CAISGSGAHYEQYF
J: TRBJ1-6; V: TRBV30; size: once; D: -; DNA: TGTGCCTGGAGTGTGCAGGGGAGCTCCTATAATTCACCCCTCCACTTT; CDR3: CAWSVQGSSYNSPLHF
J: TRBJ2-3; V: TRBV11-3; size: -; D: -; DNA: TGTGCCAGCAGCTTAGATCATGGGCCAGATACGCAGTATTTT; CDR3: CASSLDHGPDTQYF
J: TRBJ2-2; V: TRBV7-3; size: -; D: -; DNA: TGTGCCAGCAGCTTGGCCGGAGGAACCGGGGAGCTGTTTTTT; CDR3: CASSLAGGTGELFF
J: TRBJ2-1; V: TRBV30; size: -; D: TRBD2; DNA: TGTGCCTGGAGTGGTTCTAGCGGGAGATCCTACAATGAGCAGTTCTTC; CDR3: CAWSGSSGRSYNEQFF
J: TRBJ1-1; V: TRBV6-5; size: -; D: -; DNA: TGTGCCAGCAAGGATGGCGTGAACACTGAAGCTTTCTTT; CDR3: CASKDGVNTEAFF
J: TRBJ1-1; V: TRBV18; size: -; D: -; DNA: TGTGCCAGCTCACCACAGGGTCCCACTGAAGCTTTCTTT; CDR3: CASSPQGPTEAFF
J: TRBJ1-6; V: TRBV24-1; size: few; D: TRBD1; DNA: TGTGCCACCAGTGATTTAAGGACAGGGGTTAATTCACCCCTCCACTTT; CDR3: CATSDLRTGVNSPLHF
J: TRBJ2-7; V: TRBV20-1; size: -; D: TRBD2; DNA: TGCAGTGCTAGTGGGACTAGCGGGAGGGGGGACGAGCAGTACTTC; CDR3: CSASGTSGRGDEQYF